These 15 T cell receptor beta chains came from one sample sequenced in a study of CD8 T cells in ankylosing spondylitis. Study conclusions and caveats: A motif of seven or eight highly homologous TCR beta variants was seen as apparently characteristic of ankylosing spondylitis blood.

TCRdb re-derived calls from the 5' RACE reads in MiXCR, one entry per CDR3 protein. The sample has fewer than 550,000 distinct CDR3 sequences; about 5.7% are singletons. Their antigens are not known. The sample consisted of blood, either unsorted or a sorted T cell fraction (not recorded which). The source is a male donor with ankylosing spondylitis.

This clonotype showed up many times. The rearrangement links TRBV7-9 to TRBJ1-1; D gene unclear. CDR3 length: 13 residues. Germline CDR1 is SEHNR and CDR2 is FQNEAQ (reference sequence). The V end lost 10 bases, the J end lost 8 bases, and 20 bases lay between the germline ends. The CDR3 reads CATVFLTGTEAFF. CDR3 sequence (DNA): TGTGCCACCGTCTTCCTCACCGGCACCGAAGCTTTCTTT.

This clonotype occurred many times. The chain combines TRBV20-1 with TRBJ2-3; 8 bases match TRBD2. Per germline, CDR1 DFQATT and CDR2 SNEGSKA (reference sequence). The CDR3 extends over 14 amino acids. V dropped 6 bases and J dropped 4; count of bases not matched to a gene: 9. CDR3 amino acids: CSAPGGRVPDTQYF. Written as DNA, the CDR3 is TGCAGTGCCCCGGGGGGGCGAGTCCCAGATACGCAGTATTTT.

The sample holds a few counts of this clonotype. This CDR3 reads CASSVEGQGDYEQYF. DNA for the CDR3: TGTGCCAGCAGCGTAGAGGGACAGGGGGATTACGAGCAGTACTTC. The chain recombines TRBV9 with TRBJ2-7; TRBD1 matches at 11 bases. The germline V gene has CDR1 SGDLS and CDR2 YYNGEE. The CDR3 spans 15 residues. V shed 0 bases and J 4 bases; nucleotides not matched to a gene: 3.

There are many counts of this clonotype. The chain uses TRBV5-1 and TRBJ1-1, with a weak D call TRBD1 (5 bases). The V and J ends lost 3 bases and 0 bases respectively, with 15 bases between them. The germline gives CDR1 SGHRS, CDR2 YFSETQ. The CDR3 covers 16 residues. In DNA form, the CDR3 reads TGCGCCAGCAGCTCAGAGACAGTTAGCATGAACACTGAAGCTTTCTTT. Translated, it gives CASSSETVSMNTEAFF.

This clonotype has at least ten counts. The J gene is TRBJ2-6, the V gene TRBV6-1; 9 nucleotides agree with TRBD1. V lost 7 bases to trimming and J lost 2 bases; unmatched junction nucleotides: 3. The germline gives CDR1 MNHNS, CDR2 SASEGT. The CDR3 covers 15 residues. CDR3 region: CASKGQGAGANVLTF. The CDR3 nucleotides are TGTGCCAGCAAGGGACAGGGAGCTGGGGCCAACGTCCTGACTTTC.

In this sample, this clonotype turned up a few times. The chain is built from TRBV11-2 and TRBJ2-7, with 9 bases aligning to TRBD2. V was clipped by 4 bases and J by 0 bases; unmatched bases: 4. The CDR3 extends over 15 amino acids. Germline-derived CDR1 and CDR2 are SGHAT and FQNNGV. CDR3 in amino acids: CASSYSSGTSYEQYF. The CDR3 coding sequence is TGTGCCAGCAGCTACTCTAGCGGGACCTCCTACGAGCAGTACTTC. Together with reference TRBV11-2 and TRBJ2-7, the CDR3 gives the full variable domain: EAGVAQSPRYKIIEKRQSVAFWCNPISGHATLYWYQQILGQGPKLLIQFQNNGVVDDSQLPKDRFSAERLKGVDSTLKIQPAKLEDSAVYLCASSYSSGTSYEQYFGPGTRLTVT.

This clonotype was picked up many times. The chain carries TRBV10-3 and TRBJ2-5; 11 bases line up with TRBD2. Losses at the gene ends were 6 bases for V and 3 bases for J; bases not matched to a gene: 9. CDR1 and CDR2 from the germline V gene are ENHRY and SYGVKD. The CDR3 length is 16 residues. The CDR3 bases are TGTGCCATCAGCGAAAGACTAGCGGGAAAAGAAGAGACCCAGTACTTC. Translating it yields CAISERLAGKEETQYF.

The chain has TRBV29-1 and TRBJ1-2, with a possible D match to TRBD1 (6 bases). CDR1 is SQVTM, CDR2 ANQGSEA, per germline. The CDR3 has 14 amino acids. Between the trimmed V and J ends, which lost 0 bases and 6 bases, there was a span of 14 bases. The CDR3 DNA is TGCAGCGTTGAAGATCCGGGACAAAGAAATGGCTACACCTTC. This gives the protein CSVEDPGQRNGYTF. Filled out from reference TRBV29-1 and TRBJ1-2, the complete variable domain reads SAVISQKPSRDICQRGTSLTIQCQVDSQVTMMFWYRQQPGQSLTLIATANQGSEATYESGFVIDKFPISRPNLTFSTLTVSNMSPEDSSIYLCSVEDPGQRNGYTFGSGTRLTVV.

This clonotype was found many times. This chain joins TRBV2 and TRBJ2-4; D may be TRBD2 (5 bases). The CDR3 has 14 amino acids. The germline V gene has CDR1 SNHLY and CDR2 FYNNEI. V gave up 6 bases and J gave up 8 bases, with 17 bases separating them. CDR3 DNA: TGTGCCAGCAGCCTGACCCAGTTGGGAGACATTCAGTACTTC. It encodes CASSLTQLGDIQYF.

This clonotype has just a few counts. The chain carries TRBV7-9 and TRBJ2-1; possibly TRBD1 for D (5 bases). The V gene's germline CDR1 is SEHNR and CDR2 FQNEAQ (reference sequence). The CDR3 is 13 amino acids. V lost 4 bases to trimming and J lost 10 bases, with 14 bases between them. CDR3 DNA: TGTGCCAGCAGCTCAACGACAGTCGGCGAGCAGTTCTTC. Protein: CASSSTTVGEQFF.

The chain has TRBV28 and TRBJ2-7; 8 positions match TRBD2. The junction had 10 bases not matched to a gene; V was cut back by 3 bases and J by 6 bases. The CDR3 length is 15 residues. From germline, CDR1 is MDHEN and CDR2 SYDVKM. The CDR3 region has the DNA TGTGCCAGCAGTTTCTGGGCGGGAGGCTGGGTCGAGCAGTACTTC. Its translation is CASSFWAGGWVEQYF. The full variable domain, in which reference TRBV28 and TRBJ2-7 provide the parts outside the CDR3, is DVKVTQSSRYLVKRTGEKVFLECVQDMDHENMFWYRQDPGLGLRLIYFSYDVKMKEKGDIPEGYSVSREKKERFSLILESASTNQTSMYLCASSFWAGGWVEQYFGPGTRLTVT.

This clonotype was recorded at least ten times. This rearrangement joins TRBV7-9 to TRBJ2-7, with D possibly matching TRBD2 (6 bases). The V gene's germline CDR1 is SEHNR and CDR2 FQNEAQ (reference sequence). V was pared by 1 base and J by 5 bases, with 12 bases between. The CDR3 has 14 amino acids. This chain's CDR3 is CASSLETGGDEQYF. DNA for the CDR3: TGTGCCAGCAGCTTAGAAACAGGAGGGGACGAGCAGTACTTC.

There are a few counts of this clonotype. The chain joins TRBV12-3 or TRBV12-4 to TRBJ2-1; D might be TRBD1 (5 bases). This CDR3 has 14 residues. V was clipped by 9 bases and J by 0 bases, with 12 bases between them. The CDR3 loop is CASLGADSYNEQFF. Written as DNA, the CDR3 is TGTGCCAGTTTAGGGGCTGACTCCTACAATGAGCAGTTCTTC.

This clonotype was observed many times. The V and J genes are TRBV28 and TRBJ2-5; TRBD1 agrees at 8 bases. Germline V gene data show CDR1 as MDHEN and CDR2 as SYDVKM. J was trimmed by 0 bases and V by 8 bases; bases with no gene match: 5. This CDR3 spans 14 amino acids. DNA for the CDR3: TGTGCCAGCCAGGGGGCGGCAGACCAAGAGACCCAGTACTTC. Translated, it gives CASQGAADQETQYF.

This clonotype has at least ten counts. This rearrangement joins TRBV20-1 to TRBJ2-7; maybe TRBD1 (5 bases). Germline V lookup: CDR1 DFQATT, CDR2 SNEGSKA (reference sequence). CDR3 length: 12 amino acids. The V and J ends lost 3 bases and 2 bases respectively, with 8 bases between them. The CDR3 bases are TGCAGTGCTAGGGACACCCCCTACGAGCAGTACTTC. Translation: CSARDTPYEQYF.